The entry that follows covers one T cell receptor beta chain sequence. The data are from a study of cytomegalovirus exposure and HLA in healthy donors. The CDR3 is made up of 16 amino acids. The V end lost 4 bases, the J end lost 4 bases, and 19 bases lay between the germline ends. CDR1 and CDR2 from the germline V gene are LGHNA and YNFKEQ. Primers included in the PCR were 60 Vbeta and 13 Jbeta primers. Some clones are missing from TCRdb's copy, which holds only in-frame ones; the method was immunoSEQ multiplex PCR. The sample has about 120,000 clones, 70% to 80% seen once. The receptor was isolated from a human donor in good health. Sequencing was performed on PBMCs. The chain links TRBV4-2 to TRBJ2-5; D unclear. Here the CDR3 DNA reads TGTGCCAGCAGCCCCCTCGGCTTCTCGGGTGGAGAGACCCAGTACTTC. The encoded protein is CASSPLGFSGGETQYF.